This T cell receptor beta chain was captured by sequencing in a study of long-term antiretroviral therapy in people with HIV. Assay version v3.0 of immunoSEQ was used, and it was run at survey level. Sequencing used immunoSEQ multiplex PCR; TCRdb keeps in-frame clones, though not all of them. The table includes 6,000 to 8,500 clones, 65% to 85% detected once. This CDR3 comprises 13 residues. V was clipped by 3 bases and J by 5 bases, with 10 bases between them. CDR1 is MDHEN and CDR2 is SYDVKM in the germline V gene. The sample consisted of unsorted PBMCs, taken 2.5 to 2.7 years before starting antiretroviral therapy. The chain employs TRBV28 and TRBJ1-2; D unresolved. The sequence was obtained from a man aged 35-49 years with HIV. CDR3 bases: TGTGCCAGCAGTTTCGACCACTTATATGGCTACACCTTC. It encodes CASSFDHLYGYTF.